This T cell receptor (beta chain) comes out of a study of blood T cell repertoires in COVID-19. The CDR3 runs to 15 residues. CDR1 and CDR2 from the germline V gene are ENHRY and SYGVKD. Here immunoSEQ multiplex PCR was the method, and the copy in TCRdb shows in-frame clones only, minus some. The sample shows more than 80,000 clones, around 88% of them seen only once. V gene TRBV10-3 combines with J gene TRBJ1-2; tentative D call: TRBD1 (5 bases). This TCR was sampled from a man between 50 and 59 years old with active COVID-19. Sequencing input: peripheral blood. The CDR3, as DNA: TGTGCTTCTAGGGGCTCTACGGCAAATAACTATGGCTACACCTTC. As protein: CASRGSTANNYGYTF.